The 28 T cell receptor beta chains below all came from one sample that was sequenced in a study of OX40 agonist ivuxolimab in advanced cancers. Only in-frame clones appear in the TCRdb table, and some are missing; sequencing was by immunoSEQ multiplex PCR. The data hold 50,000 to 70,000 clones, with 93% observed a single time. This specimen consisted of CD4+ or CD8+ T cells sorted from blood, obtained in a trial of the OX40 agonist ivuxolimab. Receptor source: an adult with an advanced solid tumor such as melanoma, head and neck, liver or kidney cancer.

The chain couples TRBV7-6 to TRBJ2-1, with D hard to call. This CDR3 has 15 residues. CDR1 is SGHVS and CDR2 is FNYEAQ in the germline V gene. The V end was cut by 5 bases, the J end by 10 bases, with 21 bases between. CDR3: CASSLRRNVRDEQFF. The DNA of the CDR3 is TGTGCCAGCAGCCTTCGTCGGAATGTGAGAGACGAGCAGTTCTTC.

CDR3 bases: TGTGCCAGCAGTTACTTTAAGGGTCCCAATGAGCAGTTCTTC. Its protein product is CASSYFKGPNEQFF. The genes are TRBV6-5 and TRBJ2-1; D unresolved. The V gene's germline CDR1 is MNHEY and CDR2 SVGAGI. The CDR3 sequence is 14 residues long. Trimming pared 1 base from V and 6 bases from J, leaving 10 bases between.

DNA of the CDR3: TGCAGTGCTAGCCGGTCCCACGAGCAGTACTTC. It specifies CSASRSHEQYF. The V call is TRBV20-1, the J call TRBJ2-7, with no clear D. Germline V gene data show CDR1 as DFQATT and CDR2 as SNEGSKA (reference sequence). Trimming took off 3 bases at V and 5 bases at J, with 8 bases between the two ends. The CDR3 runs to 11 residues.

This clone has more than one count but fewer than ten. V is TRBV4-1 and J is TRBJ2-2; 7 nucleotides match TRBD1. Germline-derived CDR1 and CDR2 are MGHRA and YSYEKL. This CDR3 comprises 16 residues. J was trimmed by 0 bases and V by 5 bases; bases with no gene match: 6. The CDR3 protein is CASSSTQGPNTGELFF. The CDR3 nucleotides read TGCGCCAGCAGCAGCACACAGGGGCCGAACACCGGGGAGCTGTTTTTT.

The chain combines TRBV28 with TRBJ2-1, with no clear D. The germline V and J ends were trimmed by 5 bases and 7 bases, with 12 bases remaining between them. The length of the CDR3 is 13 residues. Germline V gene lookup returns CDR1 MDHEN and CDR2 SYDVKM. The CDR3 bases are TGTGCCAGCAGTCCTGCCGCTAGGAATGAGCAGTTCTTC. As protein: CASSPAARNEQFF.

The chain uses TRBV11-3 and TRBJ2-7, with D possibly matching TRBD2 (6 bases). Germline assignment: CDR1 SGHNT and CDR2 YENEEA. CDR3 length: 16 amino acids. The V end was cut by 1 base, the J end by 1 base, with 14 bases between. As DNA, the CDR3 is TGTGCCAGCAGCTTAGCCCCCGGGACTGGATCCTACGAGCAGTACTTC. This gives the protein CASSLAPGTGSYEQYF.

The rearrangement uses TRBV14 and TRBJ1-1, with TRBD1 matching 8 bases. CDR3 size: 16 residues. Germline CDR1 is SGHDN and CDR2 is FVKESK. J lost 6 bases, V lost 4 bases, and 13 bases had no gene match. The CDR3 DNA sequence: TGTGCCAGCAGCCCACCTCGAGCGACAGGGGCCCCTGAAGCTTTCTTT. Translating it yields CASSPPRATGAPEAFF.

This chain joins TRBV7-9 and TRBJ2-3; 11 bases line up with TRBD2. This CDR3 is built from 19 residues. Germline lookup yields CDR1 SEHNR and CDR2 FQNEAQ (reference sequence). V dropped 0 bases and J dropped 3; count of bases not matched to a gene: 11. CDR3 loop: CASSLALVAGGPKTDTQYF. CDR3 bases: TGTGCCAGCAGCTTAGCGTTGGTAGCGGGAGGGCCAAAGACAGATACGCAGTATTTT.

This sequence joins TRBV9 and TRBJ2-1, with D uncertain. Trimming stripped 0 bases from V and 0 bases from J, with 13 bases between. The CDR3 is made up of 17 amino acids. CDR1 is SGDLS and CDR2 is YYNGEE in the germline V gene. CDR3 amino acids: CASSVVASQSSYNEQFF. In nucleotides, the CDR3 is TGTGCCAGCAGCGTAGTGGCGAGCCAGAGCTCCTACAATGAGCAGTTCTTC.

The genes are TRBV20-1 and TRBJ2-7; the D is unclear. Germline V gene sequence: CDR1 DFQATT, CDR2 SNEGSKA (reference sequence). The length of the CDR3 is 10 residues. Trimming took off 2 bases at V and 4 bases at J, with 3 bases between the two ends. CDR3 loop: CSARPYEQYF. CDR3 sequence (DNA): TGCAGTGCTAGACCGTACGAGCAGTACTTC.

The chain carries TRBV4-2 and TRBJ1-5; no clear D. The V and J ends lost 2 bases and 5 bases respectively, with 10 bases between them. CDR1 and CDR2 from the germline V gene are LGHNA and YNFKEQ. The CDR3 has 14 amino acids. CDR3 sequence: CASSQLNGDQPQHF. In DNA, the CDR3 is TGTGCCAGCAGCCAATTAAATGGGGATCAGCCCCAGCATTTT.

This clone has more than one count but fewer than ten. This chain links TRBV19 with TRBJ1-1; possibly TRBD1 for D (6 bases). CDR1 and CDR2 from the germline V gene are LNHDA and SQIVND (reference sequence). The CDR3 has 15 amino acids. Trimming cost V 3 bases and J 2 bases, with 13 bases left between them. Here the CDR3 reads CASSIKGEFNTEAFF. The CDR3 region has the DNA TGTGCCAGTAGTATCAAGGGGGAGTTCAACACTGAAGCTTTCTTT.

Only one count was recorded for this clone. The chain is built from TRBV7-9 and TRBJ2-1; 10 bases are a match to TRBD1. The CDR3 consists of 17 residues. Germline V gene lookup returns CDR1 SEHNR and CDR2 FQNEAQ (reference sequence). The J segment lost 1 base and the V segment lost 4 bases, leaving 7 bases of the junction unmatched. In DNA, the CDR3 is TGTGCCAGCAGCTCGGGGACAGGGGACGCTTCCTACAATGAGCAGTTCTTC. It codes for CASSSGTGDASYNEQFF.

The rearrangement joins TRBV27 to TRBJ2-3; D remains ambiguous. V lost 5 bases to trimming and J lost 4 bases, with 13 bases between them. The CDR3 runs to 14 residues. The V gene's germline CDR1 is MNHEY and CDR2 SMNVEV (reference sequence). The CDR3 DNA sequence: TGTGCCAGCAGTCCCCCGGGCCGCCCAGATACGCAGTATTTT. This gives the protein CASSPPGRPDTQYF.

The chain combines TRBV5-1 with TRBJ1-1, with D perhaps TRBD1 (6 bases). CDR1 is SGHRS, CDR2 YFSETQ, per germline. CDR3 length equals 16 residues. The ends were cut back, 4 bases at V and 1 base at J, with 17 bases in the middle. The CDR3 reads CASSPSGGAGNTEAFF. DNA of the CDR3: TGCGCCAGCAGCCCGAGCGGGGGCGCAGGGAACACTGAAGCTTTCTTT.

The J gene is TRBJ2-1, the V gene TRBV2, with D perhaps TRBD2 (5 bases). The CDR3 consists of 15 residues. The germline CDR1 and CDR2 sequences are SNHLY and FYNNEI. V was trimmed by 11 bases and J by 2 bases, leaving 19 bases between them. The CDR3 region is CASAPSLPTYNEQFF. CDR3 nucleotide sequence: TGTGCCTCCGCGCCTAGCCTTCCTACCTACAATGAGCAGTTCTTC.

The chain carries TRBV4-2 and TRBJ1-4, with D possibly TRBD1 on 6 matching bases. From germline, CDR1 is LGHNA and CDR2 YNFKEQ. The length of the CDR3 is 14 residues. Trimming pared 2 bases from V and 5 bases from J, leaving 9 bases between. In DNA, the CDR3 is TGTGCCAGCAGCCAAAGGACAGAGAATGAAAAACTGTTTTTT. It specifies CASSQRTENEKLFF.

V gene TRBV4-3 combines with J gene TRBJ1-1; 9 nucleotides line up with TRBD1. Germline V gene lookup returns CDR1 LGHNA and CDR2 YSLEER. V lost 2 bases and J lost 4; bases outside the gene matches: 5. This CDR3 spans 15 amino acids. The CDR3 bases are TGCGCCAGCAGCCAACTGGACAGGGGTAGCACTGAAGCTTTCTTT. Residues: CASSQLDRGSTEAFF.

The V call is TRBV9, the J call TRBJ2-7; 7 positions match TRBD2. With 3 bases clipped from V and 1 base from J, the junction kept 4 bases outside the gene matches. This CDR3 has 14 amino acids. The V gene's germline CDR1 is SGDLS and CDR2 YYNGEE. For the CDR3, the DNA is TGTGCCAGCAGCGCGGGAGGCCCTTCCTACGAGCAGTACTTC. Translating it yields CASSAGGPSYEQYF.

The chain couples TRBV14 to TRBJ2-7; TRBD1 matches at 9 bases. The germline gives CDR1 SGHDN, CDR2 FVKESK. Trimming took 6 bases from V and 1 from J; bases not matched to a gene: 4. CDR3 length: 14 residues. CDR3 DNA: TGTGCCAGCAGTCGGGACAGGGAGTCCTACGAGCAGTACTTC. Amino acid sequence: CASSRDRESYEQYF.

The rearrangement uses TRBV6-6 and TRBJ2-1, with TRBD1 identical over 7 bases. V lost 5 bases to trimming and J lost 0 bases; unmatched junction nucleotides: 7. CDR1 and CDR2 from the germline V gene are MNHNY and SVGAGI (reference sequence). This CDR3 region has 16 residues. Written as DNA, the CDR3 is TGTGCCAGCAGTATTCACAGGGGAAGCTCCTACAATGAGCAGTTCTTC. Protein product: CASSIHRGSSYNEQFF.

The chain employs TRBV9 and TRBJ2-7; 10 bases agree with TRBD2. The V gene end was trimmed by 0 bases and the J gene end by 3 bases; junction bases not matched to a gene: 0. Germline lookup yields CDR1 SGDLS and CDR2 YYNGEE. The CDR3 totals 14 residues. This CDR3 is CASSVVAGGYEQYF. CDR3 in DNA: TGTGCCAGCAGCGTAGTAGCGGGGGGCTACGAGCAGTACTTC.

The rearrangement joins TRBV4-3 to TRBJ2-7; TRBD1 or TRBD2 may be the D gene (5 bases each). Germline CDR1 LGHNA, CDR2 YSLEER. The CDR3 length is 15 residues. V lost 4 bases to trimming and J lost 2 bases, with 15 bases between them. CDR3 region: CASSRGGVSAYEQYF. The CDR3 DNA reads TGCGCCAGCAGCCGGGGCGGTGTTAGCGCCTACGAGCAGTACTTC.

The chain couples TRBV6-6 to TRBJ1-2; D is uncertain. Germline loops: CDR1 MNHNY, CDR2 SVGAGI (reference sequence). The CDR3 is 13 amino acids. The ends were cut back, 2 bases at V and 7 bases at J, with 11 bases in the middle. CDR3 sequence reads: CASSYMGNSGYTF. The CDR3 nucleotides read TGTGCCAGCAGTTACATGGGGAATAGTGGCTACACCTTC.

The rearrangement joins TRBV21-1 to TRBJ2-2; the D call TRBD1 from the table was never checked on the DNA. TRBV21-1 is designated a pseudogene. CDR3 length equals 18 residues. Here the CDR3 reads CASSPRDTEKPNTGELFF. CDR3 bases: TGTGCCAGCAGCCCACGGGACACCGAAAAGCCCAACACCGGGGAGCTGTTTTTT.

This sequence joins TRBV9 and TRBJ2-1; TRBD2 matches at 9 bases. The CDR3 sequence is 15 residues long. V shed 2 bases, J shed 7 bases, and the junction held 7 bases outside the gene matches. Germline CDR1 reads SGDLS; CDR2 reads YYNGEE. CDR3 nucleotides: TGTGCCAGCAGCGTTAGCGGGAGTGGGGTGAATGAGCAGTTCTTC. Protein: CASSVSGSGVNEQFF.

The CDR3 region is CASGWLTSGSGTGELFF. CDR3 in DNA: TGTGCTAGTGGTTGGCTAACTAGCGGGAGTGGCACCGGGGAGCTGTTTTTT. This chain links TRBV12-5 with TRBJ2-2; 11 bases are shared with TRBD2. The CDR3 has 17 residues. V lost 4 bases and J lost 4; bases outside the gene matches: 8. Germline CDR1 reads LGHNT; CDR2 reads FRNRAP.

J is TRBJ2-1 and V is TRBV15; 11 nucleotides align to TRBD2. In germline, CDR1 is LNHNV, CDR2 YYDKDF (reference sequence). The CDR3 consists of 15 residues. V shed 5 bases and J 4 bases; nucleotides not matched to a gene: 4. CDR3 residues: CATSDGTSGYNEQFF. The CDR3 DNA reads as TGTGCCACCAGCGACGGGACTAGCGGATACAATGAGCAGTTCTTC.